This T cell receptor (beta chain) was sequenced in a study of blood T cell repertoires in COVID-19. The length of the CDR3 is 13 residues. Germline loops: CDR1 SGHDN, CDR2 FVKESK. The V end was cut by 4 bases, the J end by 1 base, with 7 bases between. The data were produced by immunoSEQ multiplex PCR, yet TCRdb's version contains in-frame clones alone and is incomplete. The table has some 200,000 clones, roughly 87% seen once. This chain uses TRBV14 with TRBJ2-5; D gene ambiguous. Sequencing was performed on PBMCs or T cells enriched from blood (not recorded which). The TCR comes from a young man with acute COVID-19. The CDR3 DNA reads TGTGCCAGCAGCCGCGGCACCCAAGAGACCCAGTACTTC. Its translation: CASSRGTQETQYF. Together with reference TRBV14 and TRBJ2-5, the CDR3 gives the full variable domain: EAGVTQFPSHSVIEKGQTVTLRCDPISGHDNLYWYRRVMGKEIKFLLHFVKESKQDESGMPNNRFLAERTGGTYSTLKVQPAELEDSGVYFCASSRGTQETQYFGPGTRLLVL.